A selection of T cell receptor beta chains follows, all from one sample in a study of blood T cells in healthy people across ages. Using its own MiXCR run on the 5' RACE reads, TCRdb lists one record per CDR3 protein. This sample has just over 1 million distinct CDR3 sequences, with 45% found just once. Sequencing input: blood. Receptors originate from a woman aged 55-75 years in good health. CDR3s leave out the opening cysteine and the closing phenylalanine or tryptophan.

v_gene,j_gene,CDR3aa
TRBV10-2,TRBJ2-5,ASTEWGGQETQY
TRBV6-1,TRBJ2-1,ASSADAPRSFYNEQF
TRBV20-1,TRBJ1-4,SAISGAGGEKLF
TRBV5-1,TRBJ2-3,ASSSGLAGAYSYTDTQY
TRBV25-1,TRBJ2-1,ATGGASANEQF
TRBV20-1,TRBJ2-7,SARTPLGQGLEQY
TRBV20-1,TRBJ2-5,SARGTTFSYNEQY
TRBV7-8,.,ASSLGRDSISEQY
TRBV25-1,TRBJ2-7,ASSEGQGGYEQY
TRBV7-9,TRBJ2-7,ASIGPTYNEQY
TRBV11-1,TRBJ1-1,ASSQNRAGAF
TRBV5-1,.,ASSLVTGGKKNIQY
TRBV27,TRBJ2-1,ASSGTGGFNEQF
TRBV28,TRBJ1-2,ASSLEGGGGYT
TRBV7-8,TRBJ2-1,ASSRANSHPGEQF
TRBV6-6,TRBJ2-7,ASSTGQYNEQY
TRBV12-5,TRBJ2-1,ASGLIGVGRGNEQF
TRBV7-8,TRBJ2-2,ASSHGLAGGHYTGELF
TRBV24-1,TRBJ2-3,AASDSKWTGTDTQY
TRBV2,TRBJ2-5,ASGGRSGQETQY
TRBV6-5,TRBJ1-1,ASSPLQGMNTEAF
TRBV29-1,TRBJ2-5,SVGFKEETQY
TRBV12-3/TRBV12-4,.,ASSSTRMPQETQF
TRBV7-3,TRBJ2-7,ASSLGLVNEQY
TRBV7-8,TRBJ2-3,ASSFRRDRPTDTQY
TRBV12-3/TRBV12-4,TRBJ1-6,ASSPSNSPLH
TRBV7-9,TRBJ2-3,ASRFQDPGRFSDTHY
TRBV6-1,TRBJ2-5,ASSERLRPMVKETQY
TRBV24-1,TRBJ2-1,ATSDPDESNEQF
TRBV10-3,TRBJ2-1,AISESLAGEWNEQF
TRBV24-1,TRBJ2-7,ATYAPDRADYEQY
TRBV20-1,TRBJ2-1,SASAEGGHEQF
TRBV4-1,TRBJ2-1,ASSQEGLGEF
TRBV6-2/TRBV6-3,TRBJ2-1,ASRRGTSYNEQF
TRBV12-3/TRBV12-4,TRBJ2-1,ASSSPSAEGREQF
TRBV6-2/TRBV6-3,TRBJ1-1,ARGQGTEAF
TRBV20-1,TRBJ2-5,SASLASAEETQY
TRBV6-1,TRBJ2-5,ASSEGTGRGRETQY
TRBV29-1,TRBJ1-1,SVATALNTEAF